This T cell receptor beta chain is from a study of T-cell reconstitution after alpha-beta-depleted transplantation in children. This sample's TCRbeta library carried unique molecular identifier barcodes. In TCRdb, the PCR reads were re-called with MiXCR into one record per CDR3 protein. This table has roughly 790,000 distinct CDR3 sequences, roughly 15% appearing once. Trimming took 5 bases from V and 7 from J, leaving 9 bases between them. Germline lookup yields CDR1 SEHNR and CDR2 FQNEAQ (reference sequence). The CDR3 contains 11 residues. This clonotype was detected ten times or more. This chain links TRBV7-9 with TRBJ2-7, with unresolved D. The receptor was derived from a male patient under 18 who had a stem cell transplant for acute lymphoblastic leukemia, so the T cells may come from the graft donor. Sequencing used PBMCs, mostly from graft donor cells, obtained 360 days after TCRalphabeta/CD19-depleted stem cell transplant. The CDR3 protein is CASSLHTEQYF. CDR3 DNA sequence: TGTGCCAGCAGCCTCCATACGGAGCAGTACTTC.